This is a list of T cell receptor beta chains from one sample in a study of regulatory T cells in long-lasting Graves disease. MiXCR, run by TCRdb on the multiplex PCR reads, gives a single entry per CDR3 protein. The data contain over 200,000 distinct CDR3 sequences, approximately 18% of them singletons. Another study also made use of these data, one on T cells in Graves' hyperthyroidism and ophthalmopathy.

The sequenced sample was peripheral blood mononuclear cells (PBMCs), obtained at new diagnosis, from a patient treated with antithyroid drugs. These receptors all come from a woman aged 25 to 39 with Graves disease. The CDR3 runs from the conserved cysteine through the conserved F or W. The D gene is left open where the match is weak. The listing skips clone size in some rows; elsewhere it reads once, few, many or a size class.

j_call v_call d_call clone_size cdr3_nt cdr3_aa
TRBJ2-3 TRBV18 - many TGTGCCAGCTCATCCCGAAGGGGGGATACGCAGTATTTT CASSSRRGDTQYF
TRBJ2-3 TRBV20-1 - many TGCAGTGCTAGGCCAGCCGGGGTAGATACGCAGTATTTT CSARPAGVDTQYF
TRBJ2-1 TRBV7-2 TRBD2 many TGTGCCAGCAGCTTATCCGGGGGGACTACCTACAATGAGCAGTTCTTC CASSLSGGTTYNEQFF
TRBJ2-3 TRBV9 - many TGTGCCAGCAGCGTAGAGGGGGGCGGGGAGATCACAGATACGCAGTATTTT CASSVEGGGEITDTQYF
TRBJ2-5 TRBV7-3 TRBD2 - TGTGCCAGCAGCTCCTCTAGCGGGGGGGCCGAGACCCAGTACTTC CASSSSSGGAETQYF
TRBJ2-3 TRBV6-9 TRBD2 - TGTGCCAGCAGTTACGACCAGCGGGGGGATCGAACGCAGTATTTT CASSYDQRGDRTQYF
TRBJ1-2 TRBV5-6 - many TGTGCCAGCAGCTTCCTAAGGGACGGCTACACCTTC CASSFLRDGYTF
TRBJ2-3 TRBV2 - many TGTGCCAGCAGTGATATGGGAAGTGGGACAGATACGCAGTATTTT CASSDMGSGTDTQYF
TRBJ1-5 TRBV29-1 - - TGCAGCGTTCAGGGGAGCAATCAGCCCCAGCATTTT CSVQGSNQPQHF
TRBJ2-5 TRBV20-1 TRBD1 - TGCAGTGCGGAGGTCAACGACAGGGGGACACTCCAAGAGACCCAGTACTTC CSAEVNDRGTLQETQYF
TRBJ2-7 TRBV19 TRBD2 few TGTGCCAGTAGTATGACTAGCGGGGCCATCTACGAGCAGTACTTC CASSMTSGAIYEQYF
TRBJ2-6 TRBV5-1 TRBD1 few TGTGCCAGCAGCTTGGGGGGACAGGGGGCGTACGGGGCCAACGTCCTGACTTTC CASSLGGQGAYGANVLTF
TRBJ1-2 TRBV6-1 - many TGTGCCAGCAGTCTACCCCTGGCGGCTCCGGGCTATGGCTACACCTTC CASSLPLAAPGYGYTF
TRBJ1-5 TRBV18 - many TGTGCCAGCTCACCAAGCCAGGGCAACCAGCCCCAGCATTTT CASSPSQGNQPQHF
TRBJ2-7 TRBV15 - few TGTGCCACCAGCGGTTGGACGGAAGGTACCTACGAGCAGTACTTC CATSGWTEGTYEQYF
TRBJ1-4 TRBV3-1 - many TGTGCCAGCAGCCAAGACGGGAGTGAAAAACTGTTTTTT CASSQDGSEKLFF
TRBJ1-1 TRBV29-1 - - TGCAGCGTTGAAGATCCCACTACCGGGAACACTGAAGCTTTCTTT CSVEDPTTGNTEAFF
TRBJ1-6 TRBV27 - few TGTGCCAGCAGTTCGGGACAACATTTTATGCCCCTCCACTTT CASSSGQHFMPLHF
TRBJ2-7 TRBV7-9 TRBD2 - TGTGCCAGCAGCCTGGGACTAGCGTCAACCTACGAGCAGTACTTC CASSLGLASTYEQYF
TRBJ2-7 TRBV15 TRBD1 many TGTGCCACCAGAGGCGGACCCGGGACAGGGGGCCGCGAGCAGTACTTC CATRGGPGTGGREQYF
TRBJ2-1 TRBV20-1 TRBD2 many TGCAGTGCCAAGATAGCGGGGGGGCCATATGAGCAGTTCTTC CSAKIAGGPYEQFF
TRBJ1-1 TRBV18 - - TGTGCCAGCCCTCCTTCGGTGCAGGTCAAACCTATGAACACTGAAGCTTTCTTT CASPPSVQVKPMNTEAFF
TRBJ1-3 TRBV10-3 TRBD1 - TGTGCCATCAGTCAAACGGGAGGGACAGGGGGCGCGGACACCATATATTTT CAISQTGGTGGADTIYF
TRBJ2-2 TRBV7-2 - many TGTGCCAGCAGCCCAGACGGCACCAACACCGGGGAGCTGTTTTTT CASSPDGTNTGELFF
TRBJ1-1 TRBV5-4 - many TGTGCCAGCAGCCTGTATAAGGAGATCACTGAAGCTTTCTTT CASSLYKEITEAFF
TRBJ1-1 TRBV5-5 TRBD1 many TGTGCCAGCAGCACTCAGGGGGCGCCTGGCACTGAAGCTTTCTTT CASSTQGAPGTEAFF
TRBJ2-7 TRBV5-1 TRBD1 many TGCGCCAGCAGCCTCGAACAGGGGGCTGCCGAGCAGTACTTC CASSLEQGAAEQYF
TRBJ2-1 TRBV20-1 TRBD1 many TGCAGTGCGCTAGGGGGACAGGGGGACTACCATGAGCAGTTCTTC CSALGGQGDYHEQFF
TRBJ2-7 TRBV6-1 - many TGTGCCAGCAGTCTACAATACGAGCAGTACTTC CASSLQYEQYF
TRBJ2-6 TRBV12-5 TRBD1 many TGTGCTAGTGGGCGAGACAGGGTCGCCTCTGGGGCCAACGTCCTGACTTTC CASGRDRVASGANVLTF
TRBJ1-1 TRBV12-3/TRBV12-4 - many TGTGCCAGCAGTTTTGGTAGGAGGGCCACTGAAGCTTTCTTT CASSFGRRATEAFF
TRBJ1-1 TRBV7-9 - many TGTGCCAGCAGCCTCGGGGCAGGGTACGGAACTGAAGCTTTCTTT CASSLGAGYGTEAFF
TRBJ1-2 TRBV20-1 TRBD1 - TGCAGTGCGTCGAGAACCGGGACAGGGTTCTATGGCTACACCTTC CSASRTGTGFYGYTF
TRBJ2-1 TRBV5-5 TRBD1 many TGTGCCAGCAGCCCGGGACAGGCTGAGCAGTTCTTC CASSPGQAEQFF
TRBJ2-4 TRBV20-1 - many TGCAGTGCCGGAAGTGGGCAGGGAGTAGCCAAAAACATTCAGTACTTC CSAGSGQGVAKNIQYF
TRBJ2-1 TRBV20-1 - many TGCAGTGCTAGACCTCTGACTAGCAGGGGCCGTGATGAGCAGTTCTTC CSARPLTSRGRDEQFF
TRBJ2-1 TRBV12-5 - many TGTGCTAGTGGTTGGAAACAGGTGTTCCAATCCTACAATGAGCAGTTCTTC CASGWKQVFQSYNEQFF
TRBJ2-7 TRBV6-1 TRBD2 many TGTGCCAGCAGGGCGAGCGGGGGGGCCTACGAGCAGTACTTC CASRASGGAYEQYF
TRBJ1-5 TRBV7-2 TRBD1 many TGTGCCAGCAGCCCCCGGGACAGAGGGGGGGATCAGCCCCAGCATTTT CASSPRDRGGDQPQHF
TRBJ2-7 TRBV7-6 - few TGTGCCAGCAGCCCTCGGCGGGGGCGGACCCAATCCTACGAGCAGTACTTC CASSPRRGRTQSYEQYF
TRBJ1-4 TRBV20-1 TRBD1 - TGCAGTGCTAGAGATCAGGGGGCGCATGAAAAACTGTTTTTT CSARDQGAHEKLFF
TRBJ2-7 TRBV20-1 - many TGCAGTGCTAGAGTCCCCGCAGCCTACGAGCAGTACTTC CSARVPAAYEQYF
TRBJ1-4 TRBV7-9 TRBD1 many TGTGCCAGCAGCTTAATGACAGGGGTTAATGAAAAACTGTTTTTT CASSLMTGVNEKLFF
TRBJ2-7 TRBV7-2 - - TGTGCCAGCAGTTCGGGGCGGGGGACAGCCCACGAGCAGTACTTT CASSSGRGTAHEQYF
TRBJ2-3 TRBV6-5 - many TGTGCCAGCAGTTACTTATACACAGATACGCAGTATTTT CASSYLYTDTQYF
TRBJ2-1 TRBV6-1 - - TGTGCCGTATCAGGAGGGGGCGCCTACAATGAGCAGTTCTTC CAVSGGGAYNEQFF
TRBJ1-2 TRBV5-1 - many TGCGCCAGCGGCCCAGAGAGTCCCGACGCCGCCTTC CASGPESPDAAF